These T cell receptor beta chains were read from a single sample in a study of CD8 T cell repertoires and HIV-1 epitope variants. Their antigens remain unidentified. Profiled with immunoSEQ multiplex PCR; TCRdb holds only in-frame clones, not every one. Of 2,000 to 2,500 clones detected, around 73% appear once; the ten largest clones hold 42%. The specimen was cultured CD8+ T cells derived from PBMCs. The source of these receptors is a male donor with HIV. CDR3s include the opening cysteine and the closing phenylalanine or tryptophan. The order of the fields is CDR3 length, clone size, V gene, J gene, D gene, CDR3 protein, CDR3 DNA. The D gene is left open where the match is weak. Size tells how often a clone was seen (once, few, many) or the class of an expanded clone, and some rows leave it out.

14	.	TRBV11-2	TRBJ2-2	.	CASSLARKTGELFF	TGTGCCAGCAGCTTAGCCAGGAAAACCGGGGAGCTGTTTTTT
14	once	TRBV19	TRBJ1-2	.	CASRDLGGDYGYTF	TGTGCCAGTAGGGACCTGGGAGGTGACTATGGCTACACCTTC
14	once	TRBV7-3	TRBJ2-3	TRBD2	CASSFSGGADTQYF	TGTGCCAGCAGCTTTAGCGGGGGGGCAGATACGCAGTATTTT
13	large	TRBV10-3	TRBJ2-7	.	CATLGDSTYEQYF	TGTGCCACCCTAGGGGACTCTACTTACGAGCAGTACTTC
14	few	TRBV19	TRBJ1-1	.	CASTESGVGTEAFF	TGTGCCAGTACCGAATCCGGCGTCGGCACTGAAGCTTTCTTT
13	.	TRBV4-2	TRBJ1-4	.	CASSQGSQEELFF	TGTGCCAGCAGCCAAGGATCACAGGAGGAACTGTTTTTT
14	large	TRBV5-6	TRBJ2-7	.	CASSDSTVTYEQYF	TGTGCCAGCAGCGACTCGACAGTTACCTACGAGCAGTACTTC
14	few	TRBV7-2	TRBJ2-7	TRBD1	CASSHIAGTGEQYF	TGTGCCAGCAGCCATATAGCAGGGACAGGGGAGCAGTACTTC
10	.	TRBV20-1	TRBJ2-7	.	CSARGYEQYF	TGCAGTGCTAGGGGCTACGAGCAGTACTTC
13	.	TRBV28	TRBJ1-5	.	CASSFNNYQPQHF	TGTGCCAGCAGTTTCAACAATTATCAGCCCCAGCATTTT
14	.	TRBV6-1	TRBJ2-7	.	CASSDQGSSYEQYF	TGTGCCAGCAGTGATCAGGGAAGCTCCTACGAGCAGTACTTC
17	.	TRBV5-5	TRBJ2-7	.	CASSSGTDSVRDYEQYF	TGTGCCAGCAGCTCCGGGACGGACTCAGTTAGGGACTACGAGCAGTACTTC
16	large	TRBV28	TRBJ1-2	.	CASSLMPLDYNYGYTF	TGTGCCAGCAGTCTCATGCCCCTGGACTATAACTATGGCTACACCTTC
11	.	TRBV18	TRBJ2-1	.	CASSDDRLKFF	TGTGCCAGCTCAGACGACAGGCTCAAGTTCTTC
13	.	TRBV27	TRBJ1-1	.	CASSFTGNTEAFF	TGTGCCAGCAGTTTTACAGGGAACACTGAAGCTTTCTTT
16	.	TRBV28	TRBJ1-2	.	CASSFPRTDTNYGYTF	TGTGCCAGCAGTTTCCCACGGACAGACACTAACTATGGCTACACCTTC
18	.	TRBV28	TRBJ2-3	TRBD2	CASSLLAGDYVSTDTQYF	TGTGCCAGCAGTTTACTAGCGGGGGATTACGTTAGCACAGATACGCAGTATTTT
16	.	TRBV25-1	TRBJ1-1	.	CASSELGQSLNTEAFF	TGTGCCAGCAGTGAATTAGGGCAGTCGCTGAACACTGAAGCTTTCTTT
11	.	TRBV6-6	TRBJ2-5	.	CASLPSETQYF	TGTGCCAGCCTCCCCTCGGAGACCCAGTACTTC
16	.	TRBV5-1	TRBJ2-5	TRBD2	CASSFYSGRRGETQYF	TGCGCCAGCAGTTTTTATAGCGGGAGAAGGGGAGAGACCCAGTACTTC
15	.	TRBV5-6	TRBJ1-5	TRBD1	CASSLGLQGGQPQHF	TGTGCCAGCAGCTTGGGCTTACAGGGGGGCCAGCCCCAGCATTTT
16	.	TRBV28	TRBJ2-2	.	CASSLWAEGSTGELFF	TGTGCCAGCAGTTTGTGGGCGGAAGGGTCCACCGGGGAGCTGTTTTTT
14	.	TRBV28	TRBJ1-1	TRBD1	CASKEGQGATEAFF	TGTGCCAGCAAAGAGGGACAGGGGGCGACTGAAGCTTTCTTT
13	.	TRBV7-9	TRBJ2-4	.	CASSLGGKNIQYF	TGTGCCAGCAGCTTAGGAGGAAAAAACATTCAGTACTTC
11	.	TRBV25-1	TRBJ2-2	.	CASHLTGELFF	TGTGCCAGCCATCTCACCGGGGAGCTGTTTTTT
15	.	TRBV9	TRBJ2-6	TRBD1	CASSVTGAGANVLTF	TGTGCCAGCAGCGTTACAGGGGCTGGGGCCAACGTCCTGACTTTC
15	.	TRBV7-9	TRBJ1-1	TRBD1	CASSQSTGGGYEAFF	TGTGCCAGCAGCCAATCGACAGGGGGCGGCTATGAAGCTTTCTTT
15	.	TRBV10-3	TRBJ2-7	.	CAISKDGTSTYEQYF	TGTGCCATCAGTAAGGACGGAACCTCTACCTACGAGCAGTACTTC
17	.	TRBV28	TRBJ2-2	TRBD1	CASSFSGSGGNTGELFF	TGTGCCAGCAGTTTTTCTGGCTCAGGGGGGAACACCGGGGAGCTGTTTTTT
15	.	TRBV7-9	TRBJ1-4	TRBD1	CASSFPGQPNEKLFF	TGTGCCAGCAGCTTTCCGGGACAGCCTAATGAAAAACTGTTTTTT
13	.	TRBV7-9	TRBJ2-5	.	CASSLIYQETQYF	TGTGCCAGCAGCTTAATTTACCAAGAGACCCAGTACTTC
15	once	TRBV14	TRBJ1-2	TRBD1	CASSPRSTGAEGYTF	TGTGCCAGCAGCCCACGCTCAACAGGGGCGGAGGGCTACACCTTC
16	.	TRBV4-1	TRBJ2-1	.	CASSQDRGLRLREQFF	TGCGCCAGCAGCCAAGATAGGGGCTTGCGCCTCAGGGAGCAGTTCTTC
13	few	TRBV30	TRBJ2-1	TRBD1	CAWRSQGAREQFF	TGTGCCTGGAGGTCACAGGGGGCTAGGGAGCAGTTCTTC
15	large	TRBV28	TRBJ2-7	.	CASSESIGQAYEQYF	TGTGCCAGCAGCGAATCAATAGGACAAGCCTACGAGCAGTACTTC
15	.	TRBV28	TRBJ1-6	.	CASSLSPDSDSPLHF	TGTGCCAGCAGTTTATCCCCTGACAGCGATTCACCCCTCCACTTT
14	.	TRBV18	TRBJ2-5	.	CASSPGLSQETQYF	TGTGCCAGCTCACCAGGACTTTCCCAAGAGACCCAGTACTTC
15	.	TRBV2	TRBJ1-5	.	CASSGGQFSNQPQHF	TGTGCCAGCAGTGGAGGACAGTTTAGCAATCAGCCCCAGCATTTT
15	.	TRBV6-5	TRBJ2-3	TRBD1	CASSYGTGVPDTQYF	TGTGCCAGCAGTTACGGGACAGGGGTACCAGATACGCAGTATTTT
16	.	TRBV27	TRBJ2-1	TRBD2	CASSPFDSGGGNEQFF	TGTGCCAGCAGTCCATTCGATAGCGGGGGGGGCAATGAGCAGTTCTTC
14	.	TRBV28	TRBJ1-1	.	CASSLTPGNTEAFF	TGTGCCAGCAGTTTGACCCCGGGGAACACTGAAGCTTTCTTT
17	.	TRBV7-9	TRBJ2-2	TRBD2	CASSTIAGGKNTGELFF	TGTGCCAGCAGCACCATCGCGGGGGGGAAGAACACCGGGGAGCTGTTTTTT
17	few	TRBV7-9	TRBJ2-7	TRBD1	CASSLAGLGQGAYEQYF	TGTGCCAGCAGCTTAGCAGGACTAGGACAGGGGGCTTATGAGCAGTACTTC
17	few	TRBV28	TRBJ1-4	TRBD1	CASSLRETGWENEKLFF	TGTGCCAGCAGTTTAAGGGAGACAGGGTGGGAGAATGAAAAACTGTTTTTT
13	.	TRBV29-1	TRBJ1-2	TRBD1	CSVGQGAFGGYTF	TGCAGCGTTGGACAGGGGGCATTCGGTGGCTACACCTTC
14	large	TRBV7-3	TRBJ2-2	.	CASSLGTYTGELFF	TGTGCCAGCAGCCTCGGGACATACACCGGGGAGCTGTTTTTT
14	once	TRBV6-4	TRBJ2-1	TRBD2	CASSVAGDYNEQFF	TGTGCCAGCAGTGTAGCGGGGGACTACAATGAGCAGTTCTTC
15	once	TRBV5-1	TRBJ2-5	TRBD2	CASSRGTSAQETQYF	TGCGCCAGCAGCCGAGGGACTAGCGCTCAAGAGACCCAGTACTTC
17	.	TRBV4-1	TRBJ2-3	.	CASSQDEETEGTDTQYF	TGCGCCAGCAGCCAAGATGAAGAGACAGAGGGGACAGATACGCAGTATTTT
15	few	TRBV2	TRBJ1-5	.	CASSLLRQENQPQHF	TGTGCCAGCAGTCTCCTAAGACAGGAAAATCAGCCCCAGCATTTT
13	few	TRBV4-1	TRBJ1-6	.	CASSLYSDSPLHF	TGCGCCAGCAGCCTTTATTCGGATTCACCCCTCCACTTT
15	once	TRBV21-1	TRBJ1-6	.	CASSKGRQGNSPLHF	TGTGCCAGCAGCAAGGGGAGACAGGGAAATTCACCCCTCCACTTT
13	.	TRBV27	TRBJ1-6	.	CASSLDHNSPLHF	TGTGCCAGCAGTTTGGACCATAATTCACCCCTCCACTTT
16	.	TRBV9	TRBJ1-3	TRBD1	CASSVGQGISGNTIYF	TGTGCCAGCAGCGTAGGACAGGGAATCTCTGGAAACACCATATATTTT
14	.	TRBV28	TRBJ2-7	.	CASRQGTGTYEQYF	TGTGCCAGCAGACAAGGAACAGGAACCTACGAGCAGTACTTC
14	.	TRBV7-3	TRBJ1-1	TRBD1	CASRTGQGPTEAFF	TGTGCCAGCAGAACTGGACAGGGTCCCACTGAAGCTTTCTTT
15	few	TRBV27	TRBJ2-5	.	CASSLSTGMGETQYF	TGTGCCAGCAGTTTGTCTACAGGGATGGGAGAGACCCAGTACTTC
14	.	TRBV29-1	TRBJ1-1	TRBD1	CSVVTGAGGTEAFF	TGCAGCGTCGTTACCGGGGCAGGGGGGACTGAAGCTTTCTTT
14	.	TRBV27	TRBJ2-1	TRBD2	CASSLLAGGSEQFF	TGTGCCAGCAGTTTGCTAGCGGGGGGGAGTGAGCAGTTCTTC
15	.	TRBV28	TRBJ2-7	.	CASSSRGWDSYEQYF	TGTGCCAGCAGTTCTAGGGGTTGGGACTCCTACGAGCAGTACTTC